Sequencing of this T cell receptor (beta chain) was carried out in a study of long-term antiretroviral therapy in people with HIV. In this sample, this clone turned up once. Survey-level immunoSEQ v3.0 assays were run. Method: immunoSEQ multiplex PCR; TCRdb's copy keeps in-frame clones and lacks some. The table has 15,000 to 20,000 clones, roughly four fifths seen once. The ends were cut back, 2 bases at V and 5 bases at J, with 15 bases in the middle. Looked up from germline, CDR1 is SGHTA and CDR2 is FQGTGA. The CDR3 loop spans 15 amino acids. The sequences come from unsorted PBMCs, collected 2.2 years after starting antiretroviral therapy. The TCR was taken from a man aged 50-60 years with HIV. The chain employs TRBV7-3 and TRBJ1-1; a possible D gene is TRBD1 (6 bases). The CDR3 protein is CASSLGGASRTEAFF. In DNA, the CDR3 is TGTGCCAGCAGCTTAGGGGGGGCTTCGCGGACTGAAGCTTTCTTT. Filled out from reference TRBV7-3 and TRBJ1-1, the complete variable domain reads GAGVSQTPSNKVTEKGKYVELRCDPISGHTALYWYRQSLGQGPEFLIYFQGTGAADDSGLPNDRFFAVRPEGSVSTLKIQRTERGDSAVYLCASSLGGASRTEAFFGQGTRLTVV.